Listed here is a single TCR beta chain. The junction shows a germline mismatch at one end, possibly a read error. From approximately 20-30 mg of unsorted bulk tissue, DNA and RNA were co-extracted together. The V gene's germline CDR1 is MNHNS and CDR2 SASEGT. The CDR3 length is 13 residues. The sample belongs to a study of tumor-infiltrating lymphocytes in primary liver carcinoma. Production of TCR beta cDNA used roughly 0.55 ug total RNA together with a constant-region primer. TCR beta libraries came from three nested multiplex PCR rounds using slightly modified ARM-PCR. TRBV1-TRBV30 forward primers paired with a C-beta reverse primer were used in the first two PCR rounds, which ran about 11 cycles each. MiXCR was run by TCRdb on the multiplex PCR reads, yielding one entry per CDR3 protein. The sample holds roughly 80,000 distinct CDR3 sequences, 71% seen once.

Sequenced sample: liver tumor tissue from sampling region 4. The subset: tumor region T4, right-lateral pole. The clonotype originates from an older woman with primary liver carcinoma and hepatitis B virus infection. The rearrangement links TRBV6-1 to TRBJ2-2; D not resolved. Here the CDR3 reads CAGSASNAGELFF. In DNA, the CDR3 is TGTGCCGGCAGTGCCTCGAACGCCGGGGAGCTGTTTTTT.